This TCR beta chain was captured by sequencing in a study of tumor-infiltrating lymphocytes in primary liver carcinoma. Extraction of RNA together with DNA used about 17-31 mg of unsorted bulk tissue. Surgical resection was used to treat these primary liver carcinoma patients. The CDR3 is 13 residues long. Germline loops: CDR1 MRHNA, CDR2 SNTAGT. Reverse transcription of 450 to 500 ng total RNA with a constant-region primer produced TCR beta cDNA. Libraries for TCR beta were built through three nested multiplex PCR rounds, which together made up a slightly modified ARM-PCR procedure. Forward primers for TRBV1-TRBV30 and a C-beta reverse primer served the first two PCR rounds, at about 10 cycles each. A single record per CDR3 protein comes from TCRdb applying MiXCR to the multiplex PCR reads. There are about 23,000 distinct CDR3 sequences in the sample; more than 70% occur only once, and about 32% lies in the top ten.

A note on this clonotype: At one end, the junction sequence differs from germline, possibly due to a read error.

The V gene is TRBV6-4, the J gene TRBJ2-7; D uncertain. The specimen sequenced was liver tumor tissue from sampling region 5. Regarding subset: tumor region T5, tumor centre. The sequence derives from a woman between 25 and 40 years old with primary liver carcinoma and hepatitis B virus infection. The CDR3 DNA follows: TGTACCAGCAAGACACGGTCCCCCTACGAGCAGTACTTC. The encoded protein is CTSKTRSPYEQYF.